The rows below give T cell receptor beta chains drawn from one sample of a study of technical replicates of blood from several donors. Sequencing used immunoSEQ multiplex PCR; TCRdb keeps in-frame clones, though not all of them. Of some 48,000 clones listed, 95% to 96% were seen once; the top ten hold around 0.4%. Sequencing was done on a sample of T cells isolated from PBMCs. These receptors originate from a human donor in good health. Each CDR3 is given with its conserved first and last residue. The D gene is left open where the match is weak. Size is stated for part of the rows, as once, few or many counts, or as a class when the clone is expanded.

13,-,TRBJ1-1,-,TRBV28,TGTGCCAGCAGAATACAGCTTGCCACTGAAGCTTTCTTT,CASRIQLATEAFF
14,TRBD2,TRBJ2-3,-,TRBV30,TGTGCCTGGAGTTTTGGGCAGGGAGGGAATACGCAGTATTTT,CAWSFGQGGNTQYF
13,TRBD1,TRBJ2-7,-,TRBV11-2,TGTGCCAGCAGCTACCGACAGGGCTACGAGCAGTACTTC,CASSYRQGYEQYF
13,-,TRBJ1-1,-,TRBV6-4,TGTGCCAGCAGTGACAGGGGGGGCACTGAAGCTTTCTTT,CASSDRGGTEAFF
13,-,TRBJ1-5,-,TRBV6-5,TGTGCCAGCAGAACCGACAGGTTCCAGCCCCAGCATTTT,CASRTDRFQPQHF
13,TRBD1,TRBJ1-2,-,TRBV6-5,TGTGCCAGCAGTAGATCAGGGGGGAATGGCTACACCTTC,CASSRSGGNGYTF
16,-,TRBJ2-1,-,TRBV6-5,TGTGCCAGCAGTTTGCGCTCCATCCCCGGTTGGAATGAGCAGTTCTTC,CASSLRSIPGWNEQFF
14,TRBD2,TRBJ2-1,few,TRBV5-1,TGCGCCAGCAGCTTCCCTAGCGGGAGTAATGAGCAGTTCTTC,CASSFPSGSNEQFF
16,-,TRBJ2-2,-,TRBV6-6,TGTGCCAGCAGTTACTCGAGTCTAGTGGAGACCGGGGAGCTGTTTTTT,CASSYSSLVETGELFF
11,-,TRBJ2-7,-,TRBV13,TGTGCCAGCAGTCTCTTATACGAGCAGTACTTC,CASSLLYEQYF
13,TRBD2,TRBJ2-7,-,TRBV27,TGTGCCAGCAGGGGGCTAGCGGGAGAGAGAGAGTACTTC,CASRGLAGEREYF
14,-,TRBJ2-3,-,TRBV7-8,TGTGCCAGCAGCTTAGTGTCTACTACAGATACGCAGTATTTT,CASSLVSTTDTQYF
15,TRBD1,TRBJ1-1,once,TRBV5-5,TGTGCCAGCAGCAAATTCGCAGGGGGTAACACTGAAGCTTTCTTT,CASSKFAGGNTEAFF
14,-,TRBJ2-7,-,TRBV2,TGTGCCAGCAAGGAGGACTCTTCGTACTACGAGCAGTACTTC,CASKEDSSYYEQYF
12,-,TRBJ1-1,-,TRBV7-9,TGTGCCAGCAGCTTAACGGTTGCCGAAGCTTTCTTT,CASSLTVAEAFF
14,-,TRBJ2-5,-,TRBV4-2,TGTGCCAGCAGCCAGCCGACGGGAAGGGAGACCCAGTACTTC,CASSQPTGRETQYF
14,TRBD1,TRBJ2-7,-,TRBV6-5,TGTGCCAGCAGTTACTTAGGACAGGGGTACGAGCAGTACTTC,CASSYLGQGYEQYF
10,-,TRBJ1-2,-,TRBV20-1,TGCAGTGCGCTGGGAGATGGCTACACCTTC,CSALGDGYTF
13,TRBD1,TRBJ1-1,-,TRBV6-4,TGTGCCAGCAGTGCACAGGGGTATACTGAAGCTTTCTTT,CASSAQGYTEAFF
13,TRBD1,TRBJ2-5,-,TRBV5-4,TGTGCCAGCAGCACCGACAGGGCAGAGACCCAGTACTTC,CASSTDRAETQYF
16,TRBD1,TRBJ2-7,-,TRBV30,TGTGCCTGGAGCTCGGGCTGGACAGGGTGGACCTACGAGCAGTACTTC,CAWSSGWTGWTYEQYF